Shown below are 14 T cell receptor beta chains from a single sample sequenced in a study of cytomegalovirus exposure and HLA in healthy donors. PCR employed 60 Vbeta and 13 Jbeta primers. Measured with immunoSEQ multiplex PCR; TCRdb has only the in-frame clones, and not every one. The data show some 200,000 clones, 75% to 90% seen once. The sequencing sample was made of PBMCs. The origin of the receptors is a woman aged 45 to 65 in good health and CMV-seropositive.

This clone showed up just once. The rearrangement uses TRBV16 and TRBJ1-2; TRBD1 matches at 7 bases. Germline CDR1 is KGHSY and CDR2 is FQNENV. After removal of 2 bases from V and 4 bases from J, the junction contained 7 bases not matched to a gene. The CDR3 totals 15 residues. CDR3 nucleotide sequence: TGTGCCAGCAGCCAACCCGAAGGGGGCAGCTATGGCTACACCTTC. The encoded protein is CASSQPEGGSYGYTF.

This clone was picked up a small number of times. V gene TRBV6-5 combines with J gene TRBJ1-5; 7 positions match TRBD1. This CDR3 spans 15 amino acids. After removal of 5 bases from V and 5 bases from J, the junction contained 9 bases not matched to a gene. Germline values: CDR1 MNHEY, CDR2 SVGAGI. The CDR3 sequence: CASSNRGKGDQPQHF. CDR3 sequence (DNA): TGTGCCAGCAGTAACAGGGGAAAGGGGGATCAGCCCCAGCATTTT.

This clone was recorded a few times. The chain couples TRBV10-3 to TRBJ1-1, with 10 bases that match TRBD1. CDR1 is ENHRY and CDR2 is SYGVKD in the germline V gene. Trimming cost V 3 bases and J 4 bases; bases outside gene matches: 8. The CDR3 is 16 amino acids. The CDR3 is CAISESPGQGGTEAFF. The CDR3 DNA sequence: TGTGCCATCAGTGAATCTCCAGGACAGGGGGGCACTGAAGCTTTCTTT.

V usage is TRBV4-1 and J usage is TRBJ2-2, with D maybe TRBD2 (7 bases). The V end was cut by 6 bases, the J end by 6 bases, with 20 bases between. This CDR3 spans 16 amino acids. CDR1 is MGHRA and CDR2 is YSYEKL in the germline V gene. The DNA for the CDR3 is TGCGCCAGCAGTAGCCAAGGGGGGAGGGGGGCCGGGGAGCTGTTTTTT. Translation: CASSSQGGRGAGELFF.

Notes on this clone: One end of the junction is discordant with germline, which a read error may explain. CDR3 coding DNA: TGTACCAGCTCACCCCTTGGGGGCCGAAACACCGGGGAGCTGTTTTTT. Encoded protein: CTSSPLGGRNTGELFF. The genes are TRBV18 and TRBJ2-2, with D possibly TRBD1 on 6 matching bases. The CDR3 is 16 residues long. CDR1 and CDR2 from the germline V gene are KGHSH and LQKENI.

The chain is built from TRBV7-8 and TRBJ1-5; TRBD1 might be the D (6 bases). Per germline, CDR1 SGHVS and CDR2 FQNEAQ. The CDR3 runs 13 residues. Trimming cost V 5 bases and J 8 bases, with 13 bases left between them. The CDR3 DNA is TGTGCCAGCAGCATACAGGGTTTCGAGCCCCAGCATTTT. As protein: CASSIQGFEPQHF.

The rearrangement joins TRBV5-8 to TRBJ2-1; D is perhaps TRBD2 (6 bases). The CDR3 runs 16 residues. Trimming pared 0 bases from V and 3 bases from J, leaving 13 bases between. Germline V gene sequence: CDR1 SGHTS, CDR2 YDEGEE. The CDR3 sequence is CASSLGRRGSYNEQFF. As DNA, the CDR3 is TGTGCCAGCAGCTTGGGTCGACGGGGGAGCTACAATGAGCAGTTCTTC.

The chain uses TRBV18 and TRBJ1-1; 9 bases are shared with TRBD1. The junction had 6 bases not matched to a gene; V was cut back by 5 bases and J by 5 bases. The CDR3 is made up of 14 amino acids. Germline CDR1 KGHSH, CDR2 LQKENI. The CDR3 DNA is TGTGCCAGCTCATCACAGGGGGCCGAGACTGAAGCTTTCTTT. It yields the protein CASSSQGAETEAFF.

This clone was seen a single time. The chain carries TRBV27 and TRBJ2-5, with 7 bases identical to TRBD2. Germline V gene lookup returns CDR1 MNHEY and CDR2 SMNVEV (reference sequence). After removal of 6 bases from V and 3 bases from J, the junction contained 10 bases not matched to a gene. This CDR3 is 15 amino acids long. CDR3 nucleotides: TGTGCCAGCAGGGGGATAGCGGGCACCGAAGAGACCCAGTACTTC. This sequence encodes CASRGIAGTEETQYF.

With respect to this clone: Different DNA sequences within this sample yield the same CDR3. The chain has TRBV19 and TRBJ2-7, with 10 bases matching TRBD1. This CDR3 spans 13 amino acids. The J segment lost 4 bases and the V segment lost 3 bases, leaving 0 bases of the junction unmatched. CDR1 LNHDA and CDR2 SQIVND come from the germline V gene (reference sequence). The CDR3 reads CASSMGQGYEQYF. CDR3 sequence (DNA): TGTGCCAGTAGTATGGGACAGGGGTACGAGCAGTACTTC. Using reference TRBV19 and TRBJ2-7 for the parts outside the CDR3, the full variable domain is DGGITQSPKYLFRKEGQNVTLSCEQNLNHDAMYWYRQDPGQGLRLIYYSQIVNDFQKGDIAEGYSVSREKKESFPLTVTSAQKNPTAFYLCASSMGQGYEQYFGPGTRLTVT.

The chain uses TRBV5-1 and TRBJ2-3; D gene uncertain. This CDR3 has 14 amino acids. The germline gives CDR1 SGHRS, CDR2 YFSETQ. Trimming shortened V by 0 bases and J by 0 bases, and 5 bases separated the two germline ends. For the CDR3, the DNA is TGCGCCAGCAGCTTGGTGCTAAGCACAGATACGCAGTATTTT. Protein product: CASSLVLSTDTQYF. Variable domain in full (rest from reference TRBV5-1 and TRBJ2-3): KAGVTQTPRYLIKTRGQQVTLSCSPISGHRSVSWYQQTPGQGLQFLFEYFSETQRNKGNFPGRFSGRQFSNSRSEMNVSTLELGDSALYLCASSLVLSTDTQYFGPGTRLTVL.

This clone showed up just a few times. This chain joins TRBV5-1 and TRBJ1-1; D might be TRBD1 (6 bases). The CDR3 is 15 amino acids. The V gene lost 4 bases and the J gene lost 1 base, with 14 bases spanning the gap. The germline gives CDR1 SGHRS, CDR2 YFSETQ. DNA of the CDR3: TGCGCCAGCAGCCAAGATCGAGGGGGGAACACTGAAGCTTTCTTT. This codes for CASSQDRGGNTEAFF. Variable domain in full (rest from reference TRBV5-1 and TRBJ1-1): KAGVTQTPRYLIKTRGQQVTLSCSPISGHRSVSWYQQTPGQGLQFLFEYFSETQRNKGNFPGRFSGRQFSNSRSEMNVSTLELGDSALYLCASSQDRGGNTEAFFGQGTRLTVV.

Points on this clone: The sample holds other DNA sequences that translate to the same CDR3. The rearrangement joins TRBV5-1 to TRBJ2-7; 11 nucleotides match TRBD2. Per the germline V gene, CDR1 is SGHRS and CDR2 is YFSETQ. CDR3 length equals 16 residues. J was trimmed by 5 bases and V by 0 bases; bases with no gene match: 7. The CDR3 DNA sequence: TGCGCCAGCAGCTTGGCCCTTAGCGGGGGGGCGGACGAGCAGTACTTC. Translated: CASSLALSGGADEQYF. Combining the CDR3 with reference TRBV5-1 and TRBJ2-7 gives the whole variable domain KAGVTQTPRYLIKTRGQQVTLSCSPISGHRSVSWYQQTPGQGLQFLFEYFSETQRNKGNFPGRFSGRQFSNSRSEMNVSTLELGDSALYLCASSLALSGGADEQYFGPGTRLTVT.

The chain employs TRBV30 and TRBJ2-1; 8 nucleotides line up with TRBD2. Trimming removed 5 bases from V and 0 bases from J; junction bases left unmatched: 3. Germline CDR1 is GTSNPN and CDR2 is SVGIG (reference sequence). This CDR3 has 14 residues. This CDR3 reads CAWGGGSSYNEQFF. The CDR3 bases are TGTGCCTGGGGCGGGGGGAGCTCCTACAATGAGCAGTTCTTC.